These 29 T cell receptor beta chains were sequenced from one sample in a study of T cells in localized non-small cell lung cancer. Repertoires were generated with immunoSEQ multiplex PCR, while TCRdb's copy carries only in-frame clones and drops some. Of around 48,000 clones detected, about 72% appear once; the ten largest clones hold roughly a sixth. This sample comprised peripheral blood, obtained before any cancer treatment. The origin of the receptors is a man aged 40 to 70 with stage I squamous cell lung carcinoma.

The rearrangement links TRBV28 to TRBJ1-6, with D tentatively TRBD1 (5 bases). The CDR3 runs 14 residues. V was pared by 3 bases and J by 10 bases, with 13 bases between. Germline CDR1 MDHEN, CDR2 SYDVKM. In DNA form, the CDR3 reads TGTGCCAGCAGTTTGACAGCGTTAGGGTCACCCCTCCACTTT. Translating gives CASSLTALGSPLHF.

The chain has TRBV19 and TRBJ1-1, with D possibly TRBD1 on 5 matching bases. CDR3 size: 15 residues. V was cut by 5 bases and J by 1 base, with 14 bases left in between. Germline assignment: CDR1 LNHDA and CDR2 SQIVND (reference sequence). CDR3 sequence (DNA): TGTGCCAGTAGTTTTACCGGGACTGCGAACACTGAAGCTTTCTTT. Translation gives CASSFTGTANTEAFF.

Only a few counts were recorded for this clone. As DNA, the CDR3 is TGTGCCAGCAGCTCACAGACAGCTGGGAATTCACCCCTCCACTTT. Translation gives CASSSQTAGNSPLHF. The rearrangement joins TRBV7-2 to TRBJ1-6; the D gene is possibly TRBD1 (5 bases). V was clipped by 4 bases and J by 7 bases, with 14 bases between them. This CDR3 is 15 amino acids long. Germline assignment: CDR1 SGHTA and CDR2 FQGNSA.

The chain is built from TRBV5-1 and TRBJ2-2; tentatively, D is TRBD1 (6 bases). There are 14 residues in the CDR3. Trimming pared 4 bases from V and 2 bases from J, leaving 9 bases between. The V gene's germline CDR1 is SGHRS and CDR2 YFSETQ. CDR3 bases: TGCGCCAGCAGCCCGACAGGAAACACCGGGGAGCTGTTTTTT. Translating it yields CASSPTGNTGELFF. The full variable domain, with the rest looked up from reference TRBV5-1 and TRBJ2-2, is KAGVTQTPRYLIKTRGQQVTLSCSPISGHRSVSWYQQTPGQGLQFLFEYFSETQRNKGNFPGRFSGRQFSNSRSEMNVSTLELGDSALYLCASSPTGNTGELFFGEGSRLTVL.

The chain employs TRBV11-1 and TRBJ1-1; D remains ambiguous. There are 16 residues in the CDR3. The V gene lost 0 bases and the J gene lost 0 bases, with 11 bases spanning the gap. Germline V gene lookup returns CDR1 SGHAT and CDR2 FQDESV (reference sequence). This chain's CDR3 is CASSLARHSMNTEAFF. DNA of the CDR3: TGTGCCAGCAGCTTAGCGCGGCACAGCATGAACACTGAAGCTTTCTTT.

The rearrangement links TRBV28 to TRBJ2-3; 14 bases are a match to TRBD2. The CDR3 totals 16 residues. Germline V gene sequence: CDR1 MDHEN, CDR2 SYDVKM. Trimming at V came to 2 bases and at J to 7 bases, leaving 5 bases not matched to a gene. CDR3 nucleotide sequence: TGTGCCAGCAGTTTAGCGGGGACTAGCGGGAGCCATACGCAGTATTTT. It translates to CASSLAGTSGSHTQYF.

The chain recombines TRBV6-5 with TRBJ1-1; D ambiguous. This CDR3 spans 12 amino acids. Germline V lookup: CDR1 MNHEY, CDR2 SVGAGI. V shed 8 bases and J shed 6 bases, with 13 bases lying between them. CDR3 loop: CASSQSLAEAFF. CDR3 in DNA: TGTGCCAGCTCACAGTCCTTAGCTGAAGCTTTCTTT.

The table lists this clone with a few counts. J is TRBJ2-2 and V is TRBV10-3, with 9 bases identical to TRBD1. The CDR3 totals 17 residues. Germline loops: CDR1 ENHRY, CDR2 SYGVKD. Trimming removed 6 bases from V and 2 bases from J; junction bases left unmatched: 10. The CDR3 nucleotides are TGTGCCATCAGATCCGGGACAGGGCGACCAAACACCGGGGAGCTGTTTTTT. Its protein product is CAIRSGTGRPNTGELFF.

V and J are TRBV28 and TRBJ2-7; TRBD1 matches 9 bases. This CDR3 region has 13 residues. Unmatched junction bases numbered 7, after V lost 7 bases and J lost 6 bases. Germline values: CDR1 MDHEN, CDR2 SYDVKM. Here the CDR3 reads CASIGGQGSEQYF. CDR3 nucleotide sequence: TGTGCCAGCATCGGGGGACAGGGAAGCGAGCAGTACTTC.

The chain employs TRBV28 and TRBJ2-5; D is undetermined. CDR1 MDHEN and CDR2 SYDVKM come from the germline V gene. This CDR3 is 15 amino acids long. Trimming cost V 2 bases and J 13 bases, with 23 bases left between them. Here the CDR3 reads CASSLGIGRGPKRYF. CDR3 nucleotides: TGTGCCAGCAGTTTAGGAATCGGACGTGGCCCAAAAAGGTACTTC. The full variable domain, with the rest looked up from reference TRBV28 and TRBJ2-5, is DVKVTQSSRYLVKRTGEKVFLECVQDMDHENMFWYRQDPGLGLRLIYFSYDVKMKEKGDIPEGYSVSREKKERFSLILESASTNQTSMYLCASSLGIGRGPKRYFGPGTRLLVL.

DNA of the CDR3: TGTGCCAGCAGCTTAGATGGCGGAGCCACCCGGGGAGATACGCAGTATTTT. It translates to CASSLDGGATRGDTQYF. The chain has TRBV11-2 and TRBJ2-3; D is perhaps TRBD2 (5 bases). The germline V gene encodes CDR1 SGHAT and CDR2 FQNNGV. The CDR3 extends over 17 amino acids. V was pared by 0 bases and J by 5 bases, with 18 bases between.

The chain combines TRBV19 with TRBJ2-3; 7 bases map to TRBD2. CDR1 and CDR2 from the germline V gene are LNHDA and SQIVND (reference sequence). The J segment lost 2 bases and the V segment lost 7 bases, leaving 9 bases of the junction unmatched. This CDR3 is built from 15 residues. CDR3: CASTASGAATDTQYF. For the CDR3, the DNA is TGTGCCAGTACCGCGAGCGGGGCTGCCACAGATACGCAGTATTTT.

The V and J genes are TRBV29-1 and TRBJ2-1; 7 positions agree with TRBD2. J lost 4 bases, V lost 6 bases, and 9 bases had no gene match. CDR1 and CDR2 (germline): SQVTM, ANQGSEA. The CDR3 is 14 amino acids. The CDR3 protein is CSVDKRGSYNEQFF. The CDR3 DNA reads as TGCAGCGTCGATAAGCGGGGTAGTTACAATGAGCAGTTCTTC.

A few counts support this clone. V and J are TRBV25-1 and TRBJ2-5; D uncertain. With 2 bases removed from V and 5 bases from J, the gap between germline ends came to 0 bases. The germline V gene has CDR1 MGHDK and CDR2 SYGVNS. The CDR3 has 10 amino acids. The CDR3 sequence: CASSEETQYF. The CDR3, as DNA: TGTGCCAGCAGTGAAGAGACCCAGTACTTC.

V usage is TRBV5-8 and J usage is TRBJ1-6; TRBD1 aligns across 7 bases. Germline CDR1 SGHTS, CDR2 YDEGEE. The length of the CDR3 is 13 residues. V gave up 5 bases and J gave up 7 bases; unmatched junction bases: 3. The chain's CDR3 is CASRPGQNSPLHF. Written as DNA, the CDR3 is TGTGCCAGCAGACCGGGACAGAATTCACCCCTCCACTTT.

The chain combines TRBV29-1 with TRBJ1-6, with D uncertain. The germline V gene has CDR1 SQVTM and CDR2 ANQGSEA. This CDR3 comprises 14 residues. V lost 2 bases to trimming and J lost 7 bases, with 12 bases between them. This chain's CDR3 is CSVEWYPENSPLHF. The CDR3 DNA is TGCAGCGTTGAATGGTACCCGGAGAATTCACCCCTCCACTTT.

The CDR3 is CASRLQTGDGEQYF. CDR3 DNA: TGCGCCAGCAGATTGCAAACAGGGGACGGGGAGCAGTACTTC. V gene TRBV5-1 combines with J gene TRBJ2-7; 7 bases map to TRBD1. This CDR3 is 14 amino acids long. The V gene end was trimmed by 5 bases and the J gene end by 7 bases; junction bases not matched to a gene: 12. Germline V gene sequence: CDR1 SGHRS, CDR2 YFSETQ. Based on the CDR3 plus reference TRBV5-1 and TRBJ2-7, the full variable domain is KAGVTQTPRYLIKTRGQQVTLSCSPISGHRSVSWYQQTPGQGLQFLFEYFSETQRNKGNFPGRFSGRQFSNSRSEMNVSTLELGDSALYLCASRLQTGDGEQYFGPGTRLTVT.

The CDR3 DNA reads as TGTGCCAGCAGTAGACAGGGCGGTAGAGGCTACACCTTC. It translates to CASSRQGGRGYTF. This chain uses TRBV28 with TRBJ1-2, with 7 bases identical to TRBD1. The CDR3 is 13 residues long. V lost 5 bases to trimming and J lost 8 bases; unmatched junction nucleotides: 8. Germline V gene sequence: CDR1 MDHEN, CDR2 SYDVKM.

The rearrangement joins TRBV6-5 to TRBJ2-7; 7 bases fit TRBD1. This CDR3 region has 12 residues. Germline CDR1 reads MNHEY; CDR2 reads SVGAGI. J gave up 3 bases and V 4 bases, and 0 bases lay outside the gene matches. The DNA of the CDR3 is TGTGCCAGCAGTTGGGACAGCTACGAGCAGTACTTC. Translation: CASSWDSYEQYF.

The V call is TRBV28, the J call TRBJ1-1, with D perhaps matching TRBD1 (6 bases). Germline CDR1 reads MDHEN; CDR2 reads SYDVKM. V was trimmed by 10 bases and J by 10 bases, leaving 22 bases between them. The CDR3 is made up of 13 amino acids. CDR3 sequence (DNA): TGTGCCACCGACCCAGAAAGAACAGGGCGAGCTTTCTTT. It codes for CATDPERTGRAFF.

The CDR3 spells CATSRPGHMNTEAFF. The CDR3 region has the DNA TGTGCCACCAGCAGACCGGGACATATGAACACTGAAGCTTTCTTT. This chain links TRBV15 with TRBJ1-1; tentative D call: TRBD1 (6 bases). CDR1 LNHNV and CDR2 YYDKDF come from the germline V gene (reference sequence). This CDR3 has 15 residues. Trimming shortened V by 2 bases and J by 0 bases, and 10 bases separated the two germline ends.

V and J are TRBV5-4 and TRBJ2-5, with D hard to call. The CDR3 sequence is 14 residues long. Germline lookup yields CDR1 SGHNT and CDR2 YYREEE (reference sequence). Deletions cut 4 bases from V and 0 bases from J, with 10 bases between. The CDR3 loop reads CASSTASNQETQYF. The CDR3 nucleotides read TGTGCCAGCAGCACAGCCAGCAACCAAGAGACCCAGTACTTC.

The V and J genes are TRBV6-5 and TRBJ2-2; D not certain. V gave up 4 bases and J gave up 0 bases, with 9 bases separating them. The germline V gene has CDR1 MNHEY and CDR2 SVGAGI. The CDR3 runs 15 residues. Here the CDR3 reads CASSSASANTGELFF. CDR3 in DNA: TGTGCCAGCAGTTCGGCGAGCGCGAACACCGGGGAGCTGTTTTTT.

The chain links TRBV13 to TRBJ1-4, with D possibly TRBD1 on 6 matching bases. The V and J ends lost 4 bases and 10 bases respectively, with 13 bases between them. This CDR3 region has 13 residues. Germline V lookup: CDR1 PRHDT, CDR2 FYEKMQ (reference sequence). Here the CDR3 DNA reads TGTGCCAGCAGCTCCCAACAGGGTCGAAAACTGTTTTTT. Protein product: CASSSQQGRKLFF.

This clone has at least ten counts. The genes are TRBV19 and TRBJ2-1; TRBD1 matches 9 bases. CDR3 length equals 14 residues. Germline CDR1 reads LNHDA; CDR2 reads SQIVND (reference sequence). V shed 4 bases and J 7 bases; nucleotides not matched to a gene: 5. As DNA, the CDR3 is TGTGCCAGTAGTAGCCGGGACAGGGTGAATGAGCAGTTCTTC. Its protein is CASSSRDRVNEQFF.

The V and J genes are TRBV28 and TRBJ1-1; D is possibly TRBD1 (6 bases). CDR1 and CDR2 (germline): MDHEN, SYDVKM. V was trimmed by 3 bases and J by 6 bases, leaving 23 bases between them. There are 17 residues in the CDR3. CDR3 DNA: TGTGCCAGCAGTTTCAGTGGGGGCTCAGGCTTAAACGCTGAAGCTTTCTTT. Its translation is CASSFSGGSGLNAEAFF.

The V call is TRBV7-2, the J call TRBJ1-4; D is possibly TRBD1 (5 bases). Germline V gene lookup returns CDR1 SGHTA and CDR2 FQGNSA. The CDR3 is 13 residues long. V lost 5 bases and J lost 11, with 15 bases in between. CDR3 region: CASSPPGLGKLFF. DNA for the CDR3: TGTGCCAGCAGCCCTCCAGGGCTTGGGAAACTGTTTTTT.

This rearrangement joins TRBV27 to TRBJ1-4; D uncertain. Germline loops: CDR1 MNHEY, CDR2 SMNVEV (reference sequence). The length of the CDR3 is 11 residues. Trimming cost V 10 bases and J 6 bases, with 9 bases left between them. This chain's CDR3 is CANPPHEKLFF. CDR3 sequence (DNA): TGTGCCAATCCCCCCCATGAAAAACTGTTTTTT. The complete variable domain, with remaining parts taken from reference TRBV27 and TRBJ1-4, reads EAQVTQNPRYLITVTGKKLTVTCSQNMNHEYMSWYRQDPGLGLRQIYYSMNVEVTDKGDVPEGYKVSRKEKRNFPLILESPSPNQTSLYFCANPPHEKLFFGSGTQLSVL.

Note on this clone: It may be a read error: a sequence one base away is much more abundant. V usage is TRBV5-4 and J usage is TRBJ1-4; D is undetermined. The length of the CDR3 is 13 residues. The V gene's germline CDR1 is SGHNT and CDR2 YYREEE (reference sequence). Trimming left V 0 bases short and J 6 bases short, with 6 bases between. Written as DNA, the CDR3 is TGTGCCAGCAGCTTGGTGTTGGATGAAAAACTGTTTTTT. Translated, it gives CASSLVLDEKLFF.